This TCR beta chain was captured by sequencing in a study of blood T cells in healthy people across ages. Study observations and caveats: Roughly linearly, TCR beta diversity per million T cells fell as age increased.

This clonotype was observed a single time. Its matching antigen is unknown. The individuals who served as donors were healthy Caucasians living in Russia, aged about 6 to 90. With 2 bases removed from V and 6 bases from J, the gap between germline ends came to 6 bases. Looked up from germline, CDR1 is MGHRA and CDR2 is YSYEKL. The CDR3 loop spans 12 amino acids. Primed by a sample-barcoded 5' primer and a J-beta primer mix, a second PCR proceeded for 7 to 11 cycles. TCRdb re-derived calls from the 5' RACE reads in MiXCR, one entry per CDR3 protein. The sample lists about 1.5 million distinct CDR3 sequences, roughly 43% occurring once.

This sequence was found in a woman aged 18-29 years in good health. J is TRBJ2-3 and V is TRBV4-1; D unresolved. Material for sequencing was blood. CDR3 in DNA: TGCGCCAGCAGCCAAATTCTCGATACGCAGTATTTT. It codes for CASSQILDTQYF.